Listed below are T cell receptor beta chains from one sample, sequenced in a study of monozygotic twins with inflammatory bowel disease. From its re-call of the 5' RACE reads, TCRdb lists each CDR3 protein once, without DNA. With about 300,000 distinct CDR3 sequences in the sample, the ten largest clones hold approximately 5.9%. Sequencing was performed on blood. The source of these receptors is a human donor with ulcerative colitis or Crohn's disease, or a healthy co-twin of an affected twin (not recorded which). The CDR3 runs from the conserved cysteine through the conserved F or W.

J	V	CDR3
TRBJ2-1	TRBV7-2	CASSAWTSGGARNEQFF
TRBJ1-1	TRBV9	CASSVDKGGTEAFF
TRBJ2-7	TRBV7-2	CASSLEGAGGIYEQYF
TRBJ2-5	TRBV11-2	CASSLSSGAIQETQYF
TRBJ2-5	TRBV9	CASSVGTSGGETQYF
TRBJ1-6	TRBV6-5	CASSYSSRNPLHF
TRBJ2-3	TRBV5-1	CASRSGGVTDTQYF
TRBJ1-5	TRBV28	CASSPGGYDSNQPQHF
TRBJ2-1	TRBV14	CASSRGQSWEQFF
TRBJ2-3	TRBV20-1	CSASFRASTDTQYF
TRBJ2-3	TRBV9	CASSFTTSGGYTDTQYF
TRBJ2-1	TRBV5-1	CASSLTRSGLNEQFF
TRBJ2-5	TRBV7-2	CASSPGLAGGFETQYF
TRBJ1-4	TRBV12-3/TRBV12-4	CASRLRGGLVEKLFF
TRBJ2-7	TRBV12-3/TRBV12-4	CASSLIGGQAGGEQYF
TRBJ1-2	TRBV18	CASSPRDSSGYTF
TRBJ2-7	TRBV6-2/TRBV6-3	CASSYFPPKGWDNKPYEQYF
TRBJ1-2	TRBV6-5	CASSYSGTGPYGYTF
TRBJ2-7	TRBV7-8	CASSNIRTFYEQYF
TRBJ2-1	TRBV29-1	CSVDGKVNEQFF
TRBJ1-4	TRBV4-3	CASSPTGFTNEKLFF
TRBJ2-3	TRBV10-3	CAIQGGGTDTQYF
TRBJ2-1	TRBV7-2	CASSLLTPPGNNEQFF
TRBJ1-4	TRBV27	CASSLRNEKLFF
TRBJ1-5	TRBV29-1	CSVAWGNQPQHF
TRBJ2-7	TRBV6-5	CASSYRGRDEQYF